Sequencing of this T cell receptor beta chain was carried out in a study of T cell responses to AZD1222 COVID-19 vaccine. This clone was picked up one time. Assay: immunoSEQ multiplex PCR; the TCRdb copy retains only in-frame clones and omits some. The sample lists around 100,000 clones, approximately 91% occurring once. The CDR3 spans 14 residues. CDR1 is SGHAT and CDR2 is FQNNGV in the germline V gene. V shed 5 bases and J 5 bases; nucleotides not matched to a gene: 6. The material sequenced was peripheral blood, taken on day 0 of AZD1222 vaccination. This clonotype originated in an adult in good health. The chain uses TRBV11-2 and TRBJ1-5; 7 nucleotides align to TRBD1. In DNA, the CDR3 is TGTGCCAGCAGCAATTCAGGGGGTCATCAGCCCCAGCATTTT. As protein: CASSNSGGHQPQHF. Full variable domain (remainder filled in from reference TRBV11-2 and TRBJ1-5): EAGVAQSPRYKIIEKRQSVAFWCNPISGHATLYWYQQILGQGPKLLIQFQNNGVVDDSQLPKDRFSAERLKGVDSTLKIQPAKLEDSAVYLCASSNSGGHQPQHFGDGTRLSIL.